Below, 27 T cell receptor beta chains from the same sample are listed, as sequenced in a study of shared clonotypes between healthy human individuals. Using immunoSEQ multiplex PCR, the repertoire was profiled, and TCRdb retains in-frame clones only, with some absent. The table lists about 990,000 clones, 78% of them singletons. Sample: memory CD4+ T cells from PBMCs. The sample's subset: CD45RA-negative fraction. The receptors come from a man younger than 35 in good health. Some clones in this sample may be carry-over from other donors' samples.

This rearrangement joins TRBV2 to TRBJ2-7; 9 nucleotides align to TRBD1. The CDR3 covers 14 residues. Germline-derived CDR1 and CDR2 are SNHLY and FYNNEI. With V trimmed by 5 bases and J by 5 bases, 7 bases remained unmatched. DNA of the CDR3: TGTGCCAGCAGTCTCGTACAGGGGGCGAACGAGCAGTACTTC. Protein: CASSLVQGANEQYF.

In this sample, this clone turned up once. V gene TRBV2 combines with J gene TRBJ1-1; D is unresolved. V gave up 7 bases and J gave up 5 bases, with 17 bases separating them. Germline assignment: CDR1 SNHLY and CDR2 FYNNEI. The CDR3 spans 14 residues. The CDR3: CASNRQGGRTEAFF. In DNA, the CDR3 is TGTGCCAGCAATCGACAAGGAGGGCGAACTGAAGCTTTCTTT.

V is TRBV18 and J is TRBJ2-5; the match to TRBD1 covers 10 bases. Germline loops: CDR1 KGHSH, CDR2 LQKENI. Unmatched junction bases numbered 10, after V lost 4 bases and J lost 5 bases. This CDR3 spans 16 amino acids. The CDR3 nucleotides read TGTGCCAGCTCACTTTTCGGGACAGGGGCTGTGGAGACCCAGTACTTC. Translated, it gives CASSLFGTGAVETQYF. Filled out from reference TRBV18 and TRBJ2-5, the complete variable domain reads NAGVMQNPRHLVRRRGQEARLRCSPMKGHSHVYWYRQLPEEGLKFMVYLQKENIIDESGMPKERFSAEFPKEGPSILRIQQVVRGDSAAYFCASSLFGTGAVETQYFGPGTRLLVL.

The CDR3 here is CASRVSGRGEETQYF. CDR3 DNA sequence: TGTGCCAGCAGGGTTAGCGGGAGGGGGGAAGAGACCCAGTACTTC. The rearrangement joins TRBV6-4 to TRBJ2-5; TRBD2 matches at 11 bases. In germline, CDR1 is MRHNA, CDR2 SNTAGT. This CDR3 has 15 residues. The junction had 6 bases not matched to a gene; V was cut back by 6 bases and J by 3 bases.

The chain carries TRBV5-1 and TRBJ2-3, with a possible D match to TRBD1 (5 bases). The CDR3 sequence is 14 residues long. Germline assignment: CDR1 SGHRS and CDR2 YFSETQ. Trimming pared 3 bases from V and 3 bases from J, leaving 11 bases between. The CDR3 region has the DNA TGCGCCAGCAGCTGGGGTGGGGCAACAGATACGCAGTATTTT. Translating it yields CASSWGGATDTQYF.

The chain employs TRBV7-2 and TRBJ2-5; a weak D match, TRBD2 (5 bases). The CDR3 totals 18 residues. Germline CDR1 and CDR2: SGHTA and FQGNSA. Trimming shortened V by 4 bases and J by 1 base, and 22 bases separated the two germline ends. The CDR3 DNA follows: TGTGCCAGCAGCTCCGACCCCCGGCCTGCGGGTACCCAAGAGACCCAGTACTTC. It yields the protein CASSSDPRPAGTQETQYF. The full variable domain, completed using reference TRBV7-2 and TRBJ2-5, is GAGVSQSPSNKVTEKGKDVELRCDPISGHTALYWYRQSLGQGLEFLIYFQGNSAPDKSGLPSDRFSAERTGGSVSTLTIQRTQQEDSAVYLCASSSDPRPAGTQETQYFGPGTRLLVL.

This clone has only a few counts. The same CDR3 also results from other DNA sequences found in this sample. The chain links TRBV20-1 to TRBJ1-2; D is undetermined. Trimming left V 6 bases short and J 6 bases short, with 5 bases between. This CDR3 has 9 amino acids. Germline V gene lookup returns CDR1 DFQATT and CDR2 SNEGSKA (reference sequence). The CDR3 sequence: CSAKNGYTF. In DNA form, the CDR3 reads TGCAGTGCAAAGAATGGCTACACCTTC.

The chain combines TRBV5-1 with TRBJ1-5, with D possibly matching TRBD1 (5 bases). Looked up from germline, CDR1 is SGHRS and CDR2 is YFSETQ. V lost 4 bases and J lost 3, with 14 bases in between. The CDR3 has 15 amino acids. CDR3 region: CASSPGAGPNQPQHF. Written as DNA, the CDR3 is TGCGCCAGCAGCCCCGGCGCGGGGCCCAATCAGCCCCAGCATTTT. Full variable domain (missing parts from reference TRBV5-1 and TRBJ1-5): KAGVTQTPRYLIKTRGQQVTLSCSPISGHRSVSWYQQTPGQGLQFLFEYFSETQRNKGNFPGRFSGRQFSNSRSEMNVSTLELGDSALYLCASSPGAGPNQPQHFGDGTRLSIL.

The gene calls are TRBV18 and TRBJ2-3; D not certain. This CDR3 has 14 amino acids. Trimming shortened V by 5 bases and J by 0 bases, and 9 bases separated the two germline ends. Germline CDR1 reads KGHSH; CDR2 reads LQKENI. DNA for the CDR3: TGTGCCAGCTCAGGGTTGGACAGCACAGATACGCAGTATTTT. This codes for CASSGLDSTDTQYF.

This clone has just one count. The sample holds other DNA sequences that translate to the same CDR3. The CDR3 DNA sequence: TGTGCCAGCAGCTCATTGGACACTTACGAGCAGTACTTC. This codes for CASSSLDTYEQYF. The rearrangement links TRBV28 to TRBJ2-7; possibly TRBD1 for D (5 bases). This CDR3 is built from 13 residues. Germline CDR1 is MDHEN and CDR2 is SYDVKM. The V and J ends lost 6 bases and 4 bases respectively, with 13 bases between them.

J is TRBJ1-5 and V is TRBV28; possible D gene TRBD1, 6 bases. The length of the CDR3 is 15 residues. Germline CDR1 reads MDHEN; CDR2 reads SYDVKM. V was clipped by 6 bases and J by 2 bases, with 14 bases between them. The CDR3 DNA follows: TGTGCCAGCAGGTTAGGGGGGATGGGCAATCAGCCCCAGCATTTT. Protein: CASRLGGMGNQPQHF.

The chain uses TRBV5-4 and TRBJ1-1, with D hard to call. Deletions cut 2 bases from V and 1 base from J, with 6 bases between. Germline V gives CDR1 SGHNT, CDR2 YYREEE (reference sequence). This CDR3 spans 13 amino acids. The CDR3 loop reads CASSFSPNTEAFF. DNA for the CDR3: TGTGCCAGCAGCTTTTCCCCGAACACTGAAGCTTTCTTT.

The rearrangement links TRBV29-1 to TRBJ1-1; no clear D gene. CDR1 is SQVTM and CDR2 is ANQGSEA in the germline V gene. Between the trimmed V and J ends, which lost 6 bases and 0 bases, there was a span of 14 bases. The CDR3 sequence is 14 residues long. In DNA, the CDR3 is TGCAGCGTCGAGGTTCGCGGGGTGAACACTGAAGCTTTCTTT. It specifies CSVEVRGVNTEAFF.

V is TRBV7-9 and J is TRBJ1-3, with a tentative D call TRBD1 (6 bases). Trimming took off 0 bases at V and 9 bases at J, with 18 bases between the two ends. The V gene's germline CDR1 is SEHNR and CDR2 FQNEAQ (reference sequence). The length of the CDR3 is 16 residues. The CDR3 nucleotides are TGTGCCAGCAGCTTAGCGCCTCGACAGGCTGTTAGCACCATATATTTT. Translated: CASSLAPRQAVSTIYF. The complete variable domain, with remaining parts taken from reference TRBV7-9 and TRBJ1-3, reads DTGVSQNPRHKITKRGQNVTFRCDPISEHNRLYWYRQTLGQGPEFLTYFQNEAQLEKSRLLSDRFSAERPKGSFSTLEIQRTEQGDSAMYLCASSLAPRQAVSTIYFGEGSWLTVV.

The chain joins TRBV28 to TRBJ2-4; D remains ambiguous. The CDR3 has 14 amino acids. Trimming cost V 5 bases and J 0 bases, with 8 bases left between them. Germline CDR1 is MDHEN and CDR2 is SYDVKM. CDR3 sequence (DNA): TGTGCCAGCAGTCCCGAGGTAGCCAAAAACATTCAGTACTTC. This sequence encodes CASSPEVAKNIQYF. The full variable domain, its missing parts supplied by reference TRBV28 and TRBJ2-4, is DVKVTQSSRYLVKRTGEKVFLECVQDMDHENMFWYRQDPGLGLRLIYFSYDVKMKEKGDIPEGYSVSREKKERFSLILESASTNQTSMYLCASSPEVAKNIQYFGAGTRLSVL.

This chain links TRBV27 with TRBJ1-1, with TRBD1 matching 7 bases. CDR3 length equals 13 residues. After removal of 7 bases from V and 3 bases from J, the junction contained 5 bases not matched to a gene. Germline assignment: CDR1 MNHEY and CDR2 SMNVEV (reference sequence). CDR3 sequence (DNA): TGTGCCAGCAACAGGGGCTTCGACACTGAAGCTTTCTTT. Protein sequence: CASNRGFDTEAFF.

DNA for the CDR3: TGTGCCAGCAGCTGGGAGCGGAGGTCTGGGGCCAACGTCCTGACTTTC. This encodes CASSWERRSGANVLTF. The rearrangement joins TRBV11-2 to TRBJ2-6; tentatively, D is TRBD2 (5 bases). CDR3 length: 16 amino acids. In germline, CDR1 is SGHAT, CDR2 FQNNGV. V lost 4 bases and J 1 base, leaving 11 bases between the germline ends.

This clone was detected a few times. The rearrangement links TRBV15 to TRBJ1-2; no reliable D call. V was cut by 5 bases and J by 7 bases, with 11 bases left in between. The CDR3 runs to 12 residues. Germline values: CDR1 LNHNV, CDR2 YYDKDF (reference sequence). Written as DNA, the CDR3 is TGTGCCACCAGCCGAACGGTGGGTGGCTACACCTTC. Amino acids: CATSRTVGGYTF.

In its sample, this clone was seen a few times. J is TRBJ1-1 and V is TRBV9; 9 positions agree with TRBD1. The V gene's germline CDR1 is SGDLS and CDR2 YYNGEE. This CDR3 region has 15 residues. V shed 0 bases, J shed 6 bases, and the junction held 6 bases outside the gene matches. CDR3 coding DNA: TGTGCCAGCAGCGTAGGGGGACAGGGCGGCTCTGAAGCTTTCTTT. Protein product: CASSVGGQGGSEAFF.

The chain recombines TRBV2 with TRBJ2-5; 7 bases align to TRBD2. V dropped 6 bases and J dropped 5; count of bases not matched to a gene: 6. Germline V gene sequence: CDR1 SNHLY, CDR2 FYNNEI. The CDR3 length is 13 residues. CDR3 amino acids: CASRRGRGETQYF. As DNA, the CDR3 is TGTGCCAGCAGACGAGGGCGGGGGGAGACCCAGTACTTC.

The chain recombines TRBV27 with TRBJ2-2; D gene ambiguous. V lost 0 bases to trimming and J lost 7 bases, with 0 bases between them. Germline V gene lookup returns CDR1 MNHEY and CDR2 SMNVEV (reference sequence). The CDR3 runs 11 residues. CDR3: CASSLSGELFF. CDR3 bases: TGTGCCAGCAGTTTATCCGGGGAGCTGTTTTTT.

The CDR3, as DNA: TGTGCCTGGTCCCCCGACGGTCCCGAGCAGTACTTC. It encodes CAWSPDGPEQYF. J is TRBJ2-7 and V is TRBV30; D uncertain. The CDR3 spans 12 residues. Germline CDR1 reads GTSNPN; CDR2 reads SVGIG (reference sequence). With 5 bases removed from V and 6 bases from J, the gap between germline ends came to 14 bases.

This clone appeared once. V gene TRBV5-1 combines with J gene TRBJ2-7, with D possibly being TRBD1 (6 bases). This CDR3 is 14 amino acids long. Germline values: CDR1 SGHRS, CDR2 YFSETQ. V was cut by 1 base and J by 3 bases, with 11 bases left in between. In nucleotides, the CDR3 is TGCGCCAGCAGCTTGCAGGGGTTTCACTACGAGCAGTACTTC. Translating gives CASSLQGFHYEQYF. The variable domain in full, completed from reference TRBV5-1 and TRBJ2-7, reads KAGVTQTPRYLIKTRGQQVTLSCSPISGHRSVSWYQQTPGQGLQFLFEYFSETQRNKGNFPGRFSGRQFSNSRSEMNVSTLELGDSALYLCASSLQGFHYEQYFGPGTRLTVT.

The sample holds many counts of this clone. This chain uses TRBV4-3 with TRBJ1-2; no clear D gene. The germline V gene has CDR1 LGHNA and CDR2 YSLEER. Trimming cost V 0 bases and J 7 bases, with 15 bases left between them. The CDR3 is made up of 15 amino acids. This CDR3 is CASSQDTGWLFGYTF. The CDR3 DNA sequence: TGCGCCAGCAGCCAAGATACGGGGTGGCTCTTTGGCTACACCTTC.

In this sample, this clone turned up once. V gene TRBV28 combines with J gene TRBJ1-4; perhaps TRBD1 as D (5 bases). Germline V gene lookup returns CDR1 MDHEN and CDR2 SYDVKM. This CDR3 has 13 amino acids. Trimming removed 9 bases at V and 8 bases at J, with 16 bases between. In nucleotides, the CDR3 is TGTGCCAGTGCGGAGGGACGGACCGAAAAACTGTTTTTT. Protein: CASAEGRTEKLFF. Variable domain in full (rest from reference TRBV28 and TRBJ1-4): DVKVTQSSRYLVKRTGEKVFLECVQDMDHENMFWYRQDPGLGLRLIYFSYDVKMKEKGDIPEGYSVSREKKERFSLILESASTNQTSMYLCASAEGRTEKLFFGSGTQLSVL.

The chain links TRBV6-1 to TRBJ1-5, with 8 bases that match TRBD1. The CDR3 extends over 13 amino acids. Per germline, CDR1 MNHNS and CDR2 SASEGT. With V trimmed by 8 bases and J by 0 bases, 0 bases remained unmatched. The CDR3 region is CASGQGSNQPQHF. DNA for the CDR3: TGTGCCAGCGGACAGGGTAGCAATCAGCCCCAGCATTTT.

This clone was seen at least ten times. The CDR3, as DNA: TGTGCCAGCAGTTTACCGTCCGTGCCTAGCGGGAGCGTATACAATGAGCAGTTCTTC. Its translation: CASSLPSVPSGSVYNEQFF. The V gene is TRBV28, the J gene TRBJ2-1; TRBD2 matches 10 bases. Germline assignment: CDR1 MDHEN and CDR2 SYDVKM. The CDR3 spans 19 residues. The J segment lost 4 bases and the V segment lost 2 bases, leaving 14 bases of the junction unmatched.